At least ten counts were recorded for the clone carrying this T cell receptor beta chain. Trimming removed 0 bases from V and 4 bases from J, with 8 bases in between. CDR1 SGHRS and CDR2 YFSETQ come from the germline V gene. CDR3 length: 14 amino acids. The data originate from a study of T cells after yellow fever vaccination. TCRdb re-analysed the 5' RACE reads in MiXCR, keeping a single row per CDR3 protein. In the table there are some 69,000 distinct CDR3 sequences, roughly 6% of which are singletons. The sequenced sample was CD4+ T cells sorted from PBMCs, obtained approximately 15 days after the first yellow fever vaccination. The sequence derives from a man between 18 and 29 years old who received the YFV17D yellow fever vaccine. This sequence joins TRBV5-1 and TRBJ2-1, with no clear D. The CDR3 reads CASSLDGEYNEQFF. The CDR3 DNA is TGCGCCAGCAGCTTGGATGGGGAATACAATGAGCAGTTCTTC.